This T cell receptor beta chain was found in a study of blood T cell repertoires in COVID-19. Whole-study context: The samples span acute and convalescent COVID-19 from the United States, Italy and Spain. In each case, the material was cDNA or gDNA derived from T cells, B-cell-depleted T cells, or PBMCs.

Original data processing: Amplifying reference gene primers gave estimates of nucleated cell counts. Clones were sequenced by immunoSEQ multiplex PCR, and TCRdb holds only the in-frame ones, with some missing. Clonal size and the V and J genes are those of that table, whereas D and trimming came from the DNA. The sample shows approximately 100,000 clones, around four fifths of them seen only once. This TCR was recovered from a woman in her fifties or sixties with acute or convalescent COVID-19. Sequencing was done on a sample of peripheral blood.

The CDR3 here is CASSPVAGQDTGELFF. The CDR3 coding sequence is TGTGCCAGCAGCCCCGTGGCGGGACAGGACACCGGGGAGCTGTTTTTT. The chain joins TRBV5-4 to TRBJ2-2; TRBD1 aligns across 8 bases. V trimming: 4 bases; J trimming: 3 bases; junction bases outside the gene matches: 8. The CDR3 consists of 16 residues. The germline V gene has CDR1 SGHNT and CDR2 YYREEE (reference sequence).